This T cell receptor (beta chain) was sequenced in a study of blood T cell repertoires in COVID-19. Whole-study context: Sample material is recorded as cDNA or gDNA derived from T cells, B-cell-depleted T cells, or PBMCs.

V lost 10 bases, J lost 9 bases, and 25 bases lay in between. This CDR3 has 15 amino acids. Germline CDR1 and CDR2: ENHRY and SYGVKD. TCRdb's table, derived via immunoSEQ multiplex PCR, lists solely in-frame clones and lacks some. Of about 220,000 clones in the sample, around 85% were seen once. The clonotype comes from a woman in her 70s with COVID-19, enrolled during active disease. Sequencing used peripheral blood. The chain links TRBV10-3 to TRBJ2-1; D perhaps matches TRBD1 (6 bases). CDR3 bases: TGTGCCACCTCCCTGGGACAAGGCGACATCAGTGAGCAGTTCTTC. It yields the protein CATSLGQGDISEQFF.